One T cell receptor beta chain is described in this entry. Profiled with immunoSEQ multiplex PCR; TCRdb holds only in-frame clones, not every one. Here the sample spans more than 300,000 clones, roughly 89% being singletons. Enrolment of Seattle patients took place during active infection, and they were followed longitudinally. This sample was included in a study of blood T cell repertoires in COVID-19. Study in general: Whether acute or convalescent, the COVID-19 samples came from the United States, Italy and Spain. PBMCs, B-cell-depleted T cells, or T cells were the source of the cDNA or gDNA that made up the material.

Sample: peripheral blood. The clonotype originates from a woman in her thirties or forties with COVID-19, enrolled during active disease.

Here the CDR3 DNA reads TGCGCCAGCAGCTTGGCCGGGGATGCCTACGAGCAGTACTTC. It translates to CASSLAGDAYEQYF. The chain joins TRBV5-1 to TRBJ2-7; D may be TRBD2 (5 bases). This CDR3 region has 14 residues. The V gene lost 0 bases and the J gene lost 2 bases, with 9 bases spanning the gap. Looked up from germline, CDR1 is SGHRS and CDR2 is YFSETQ.